The 21 T cell receptor beta chains listed next were all sequenced from one sample in a study of cytomegalovirus exposure and HLA in healthy donors. The study ran its PCR with 60 Vbeta and 13 Jbeta primers. Assay: immunoSEQ multiplex PCR; the TCRdb copy retains only in-frame clones and omits some. Among 120,000 to 150,000 clones listed, about 80% were seen once. Sequenced input: PBMCs. The receptor source for this set is a male donor in good health and CMV-seronegative.

The rearrangement links TRBV5-4 to TRBJ1-2; 7 bases line up with TRBD1. Germline values: CDR1 SGHNT, CDR2 YYREEE (reference sequence). The CDR3 runs to 14 residues. V lost 3 bases to trimming and J lost 8 bases; unmatched junction nucleotides: 10. The CDR3 loop is CASSSFSDRHGYTF. For the CDR3, the DNA is TGTGCCAGCAGCTCATTCTCGGACAGGCACGGCTACACCTTC.

A single count supports this clone. The genes are TRBV6-1 and TRBJ1-1; 8 bases are shared with TRBD1. In germline, CDR1 is MNHNS, CDR2 SASEGT. The CDR3 runs to 12 residues. Trimming removed 4 bases from V and 8 bases from J; junction bases left unmatched: 3. CDR3 nucleotides: TGTGCCAGCAGTGTTTGGACAGGGGAAGCTTTCTTT. Residues: CASSVWTGEAFF.

The rearrangement links TRBV4-3 to TRBJ1-4, with D tentatively TRBD1 (5 bases). V gave up 3 bases and J gave up 7 bases, with 18 bases separating them. The CDR3 length is 16 residues. The germline CDR1 and CDR2 sequences are LGHNA and YSLEER. For the CDR3, the DNA is TGCGCCAGCAGCCAGGCCCAGGGCGCGGCCCGTGAAAAACTGTTTTTT. This encodes CASSQAQGAAREKLFF.

The chain carries TRBV7-9 and TRBJ1-1; tentatively, D is TRBD1 (5 bases). This CDR3 contains 15 residues. CDR1 is SEHNR, CDR2 FQNEAQ, per germline (reference sequence). V lost 2 bases, J lost 0 bases, and 10 bases lay in between. The CDR3 DNA reads TGTGCCAGCAGCTTAAGAGGACACATGAACACTGAAGCTTTCTTT. As protein: CASSLRGHMNTEAFF.

The rearrangement joins TRBV7-2 to TRBJ2-2; TRBD2 matches 7 bases. Germline CDR1 and CDR2: SGHTA and FQGNSA. With 0 bases clipped from V and 7 bases from J, the junction kept 2 bases outside the gene matches. This CDR3 is built from 14 residues. The CDR3 bases are TGTGCCAGCAGCTTAGCCCGGGGGGTCGGGGAGCTGTTTTTT. Encoded protein: CASSLARGVGELFF.

The V gene is TRBV4-3, the J gene TRBJ2-6, with 8 bases that match TRBD1. Trimming cost V 0 bases and J 1 base; bases outside gene matches: 8. Per the germline V gene, CDR1 is LGHNA and CDR2 is YSLEER. The CDR3 runs to 19 residues. DNA of the CDR3: TGCGCCAGCAGCCAAGAAAGGGCAGGGGGCGCTTCTGGGGCCAACGTCCTGACTTTC. Translated, it gives CASSQERAGGASGANVLTF.

The J gene is TRBJ2-2, the V gene TRBV19; maybe TRBD2 (6 bases). V was shortened by 5 bases and J by 6 bases, with 13 bases between the two germline ends. The germline V gene encodes CDR1 LNHDA and CDR2 SQIVND (reference sequence). CDR3 length: 14 residues. The CDR3 DNA follows: TGTGCCAGTAGTCCCCGGGGGTTGGCCGGGGAGCTGTTTTTT. Its translation is CASSPRGLAGELFF.

This rearrangement joins TRBV28 to TRBJ2-2; 11 nucleotides match TRBD1. The ends lost 8 bases at V and 7 bases at J; junction bases unmatched: 15. Germline V CDR1 and CDR2: MDHEN, SYDVKM. The CDR3 loop spans 17 amino acids. CDR3 sequence (DNA): TGTGCCAGCCGACGTTCATGGGACAGGGGGTTTGGCGGGGAGCTGTTTTTT. It codes for CASRRSWDRGFGGELFF.

The V gene is TRBV6-1, the J gene TRBJ1-1, with TRBD1 matching over 7 bases. Trimming at V came to 2 bases and at J to 11 bases, leaving 8 bases not matched to a gene. From germline, CDR1 is MNHNS and CDR2 SASEGT. This CDR3 region has 13 residues. This CDR3 reads CASSEQGGVEAFF. CDR3 bases: TGTGCCAGCAGTGAACAAGGGGGCGTTGAGGCTTTCTTT.

The sample holds one count of this clone. Other DNA sequences of this sample code for an identical CDR3. This chain uses TRBV18 with TRBJ1-1; D is perhaps TRBD1 (6 bases). Per germline, CDR1 KGHSH and CDR2 LQKENI. The CDR3 sequence is 16 residues long. The V end lost 0 bases, the J end lost 0 bases, and 11 bases lay between the germline ends. CDR3 in amino acids: CASSPPGQRMNTEAFF. CDR3 bases: TGTGCCAGCTCACCACCGGGACAAAGAATGAACACTGAAGCTTTCTTT.

The chain is built from TRBV2 and TRBJ1-3; 7 bases match TRBD1. With V trimmed by 4 bases and J by 1 base, 7 bases remained unmatched. Germline V gene sequence: CDR1 SNHLY, CDR2 FYNNEI. The CDR3 runs 16 residues. This CDR3 reads CASSVYGRGSGNTIYF. CDR3 nucleotides: TGTGCCAGCAGTGTATATGGCAGGGGGTCTGGAAACACCATATATTTT.

The J gene is TRBJ1-6, the V gene TRBV7-2; 7 nucleotides agree with TRBD1. V shed 5 bases, J shed 8 bases, and the junction held 6 bases outside the gene matches. The CDR3 is made up of 14 amino acids. Germline CDR1 is SGHTA and CDR2 is FQGNSA. CDR3 nucleotides: TGTGCCAGCAGCCAGACAGGGTCAGATTCACCCCTCCACTTT. Its protein is CASSQTGSDSPLHF.

This clone appeared a few times. The chain employs TRBV7-3 and TRBJ2-7; 8 nucleotides line up with TRBD2. The V gene end was trimmed by 6 bases and the J gene end by 6 bases; junction bases not matched to a gene: 10. Looked up from germline, CDR1 is SGHTA and CDR2 is FQGTGA. The CDR3 runs 14 residues. As DNA, the CDR3 is TGTGCCAGCAGTCCCGGGGGGGCGGGGGGCGAGCAGTACTTC. It encodes CASSPGGAGGEQYF.

This chain connects TRBV11-2 to TRBJ2-7; 8 nucleotides match TRBD2. With V trimmed by 1 base and J by 6 bases, 2 bases remained unmatched. Germline lookup yields CDR1 SGHAT and CDR2 FQNNGV. There are 13 residues in the CDR3. CDR3 in DNA: TGTGCCAGCAGCTTAGGTAGCGGGGTCGAGCAGTACTTC. It encodes CASSLGSGVEQYF.

The chain is built from TRBV10-3 and TRBJ1-5; no clear D gene. Germline lookup yields CDR1 ENHRY and CDR2 SYGVKD. The CDR3 loop spans 13 amino acids. V was clipped by 8 bases and J by 0 bases, with 8 bases between them. In DNA, the CDR3 is TGTGCCATCGGAGGCAGTAGCAATCAGCCCCAGCATTTT. This encodes CAIGGSSNQPQHF.

The chain uses TRBV30 and TRBJ1-2, with 8 bases identical to TRBD1. Germline V CDR1 and CDR2: GTSNPN, SVGIG (reference sequence). The CDR3 sequence is 13 residues long. The V segment lost 2 bases and the J segment 3 bases; nucleotides outside the gene matches: 2. The CDR3 region is CAWSTGGYYGYTF. In DNA form, the CDR3 reads TGTGCCTGGAGTACAGGGGGGTACTATGGCTACACCTTC.

The V gene is TRBV4-2, the J gene TRBJ1-4; D call uncertain. V dropped 0 bases and J dropped 3 bases, with 14 bases sitting between them. The CDR3 consists of 17 residues. Germline lookup yields CDR1 LGHNA and CDR2 YNFKEQ. The CDR3 spells CASSQEIVGSANEKLFF. The CDR3 coding sequence is TGTGCCAGCAGCCAAGAAATTGTAGGGAGCGCTAATGAAAAACTGTTTTTT.

This chain connects TRBV4-2 to TRBJ1-1; D is unresolved. Germline V gene data show CDR1 as LGHNA and CDR2 as YNFKEQ. Deletions cut 1 base from V and 9 bases from J, with 12 bases between. The CDR3 runs 13 residues. This CDR3 reads CASSQVSLDQAFF. The CDR3 DNA is TGTGCCAGCAGCCAAGTCTCGCTAGACCAAGCTTTCTTT.

The rearrangement joins TRBV6-5 to TRBJ2-7; 10 bases are shared with TRBD1. This CDR3 contains 15 residues. Trimming took 6 bases from V and 7 from J; bases not matched to a gene: 12. Germline-derived CDR1 and CDR2 are MNHEY and SVGAGI. This CDR3 reads CASSLLPGTGVEQYF. CDR3 in DNA: TGTGCCAGCAGCCTCCTTCCCGGGACAGGGGTAGAGCAGTACTTC.

This sequence joins TRBV5-1 and TRBJ2-2, with TRBD2 matching 9 bases. V dropped 4 bases and J dropped 3; count of bases not matched to a gene: 10. Germline CDR1 is SGHRS and CDR2 is YFSETQ. This CDR3 region has 17 residues. The DNA of the CDR3 is TGCGCCAGCAGCCTATTTGCGGGGGGGCCTTACACCGGGGAGCTGTTTTTT. Protein product: CASSLFAGGPYTGELFF.

This rearrangement joins TRBV25-1 to TRBJ1-6; perhaps TRBD1 as D (6 bases). The V gene lost 6 bases and the J gene lost 9 bases, with 15 bases spanning the gap. The CDR3 length is 14 residues. CDR1 and CDR2 from the germline V gene are MGHDK and SYGVNS. DNA for the CDR3: TGTGCCAGCAGGGTGAACACAGGGAGTTCACCCCTCCACTTT. This translates into CASRVNTGSSPLHF.